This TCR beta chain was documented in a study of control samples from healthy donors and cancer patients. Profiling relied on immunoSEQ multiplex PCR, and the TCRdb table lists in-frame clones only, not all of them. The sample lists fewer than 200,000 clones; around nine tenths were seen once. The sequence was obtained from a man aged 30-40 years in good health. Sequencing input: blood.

The CDR3 loop reads CASREAETQYF. The CDR3 DNA sequence: TGCGCCAGCAGGGAGGCGGAGACCCAGTACTTC. This chain connects TRBV5-1 to TRBJ2-5, with TRBD2 as a possible D gene (5 bases). Per the germline V gene, CDR1 is SGHRS and CDR2 is YFSETQ. The CDR3 length is 11 residues. The germline V and J ends were trimmed by 5 bases and 5 bases, with 7 bases remaining between them.